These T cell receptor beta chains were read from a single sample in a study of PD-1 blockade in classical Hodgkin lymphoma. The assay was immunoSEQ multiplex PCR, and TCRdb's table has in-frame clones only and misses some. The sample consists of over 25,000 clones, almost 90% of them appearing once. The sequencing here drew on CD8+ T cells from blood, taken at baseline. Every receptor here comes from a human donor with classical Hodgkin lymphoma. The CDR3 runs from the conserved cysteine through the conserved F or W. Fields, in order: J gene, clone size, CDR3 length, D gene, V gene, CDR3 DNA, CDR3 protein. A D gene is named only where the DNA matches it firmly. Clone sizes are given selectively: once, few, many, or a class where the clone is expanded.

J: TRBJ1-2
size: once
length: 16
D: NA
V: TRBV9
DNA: TGTGCCAGCAGCGTCTCAAGGGAGGACGGTAACTATGGCTACACCTTC
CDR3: CASSVSREDGNYGYTF

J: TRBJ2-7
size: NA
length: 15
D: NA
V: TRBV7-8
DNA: TGTGCCAGCAGCTTAAGTGTTAGCGGCTCCTACGAGCAGTACTTC
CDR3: CASSLSVSGSYEQYF

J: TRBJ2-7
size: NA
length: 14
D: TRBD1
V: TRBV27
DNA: TGTGCCAGCAAGGGACAGGGTGGCTCCTACGAGCAGTACTTC
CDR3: CASKGQGGSYEQYF

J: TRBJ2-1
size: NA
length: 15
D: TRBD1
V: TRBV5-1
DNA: TGCGCCAGCAGCTCGGAGACAGGGGTCCCACCGGAAGAGTTCTTC
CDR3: CASSSETGVPPEEFF

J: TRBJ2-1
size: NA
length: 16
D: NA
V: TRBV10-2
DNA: TGCGCCAGCAGTGAGTCCAAGTGGGTTCCGGACAATGAGCAGTTCTTC
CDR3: CASSESKWVPDNEQFF

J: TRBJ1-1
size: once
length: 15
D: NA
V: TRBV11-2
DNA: TGTGCCAGCAGCCCTAGAGGAGTCATGAACACTGAAGCTTTCTTT
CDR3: CASSPRGVMNTEAFF

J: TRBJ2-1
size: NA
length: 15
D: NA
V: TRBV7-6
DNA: TGTGCCAGCAGCCCGACGGGGAACCCCTACAATGAGCAGTTCTTC
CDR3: CASSPTGNPYNEQFF

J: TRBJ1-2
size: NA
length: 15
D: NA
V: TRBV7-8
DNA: TGTGCCAGCAGCCAACAGGGTCCAGCCCGAGGTGGCTACACCTTC
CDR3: CASSQQGPARGGYTF

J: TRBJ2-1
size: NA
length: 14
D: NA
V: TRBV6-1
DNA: TGTGCCAGCAGTAACCCTAGGGGTGGCGATGAGCAGTTCTTC
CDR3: CASSNPRGGDEQFF

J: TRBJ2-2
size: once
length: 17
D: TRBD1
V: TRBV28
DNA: TGTGCCAGCACCCTTACGGGACAGATCTATGACACCGGGGAGCTGTTTTTT
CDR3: CASTLTGQIYDTGELFF

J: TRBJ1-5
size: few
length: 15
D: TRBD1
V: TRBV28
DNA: TGTGCCAGCAGCCCCCTCAGGGGGAGCAATCAGCCCCAGCATTTT
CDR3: CASSPLRGSNQPQHF

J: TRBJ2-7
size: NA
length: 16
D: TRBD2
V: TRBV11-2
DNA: TGTGCCAGCAGCTTAGAAGCGGGATCGTTAGCCTACGAGCAGTACTTC
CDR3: CASSLEAGSLAYEQYF

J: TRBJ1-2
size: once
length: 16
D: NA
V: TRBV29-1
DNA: TGCAGCGTTGGCTTGGTGCCTTCGGGGTTTGACTATGGCTACACCTTC
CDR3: CSVGLVPSGFDYGYTF

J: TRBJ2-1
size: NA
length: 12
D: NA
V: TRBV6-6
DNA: TGTGCCAGCAGTCGACCGTACAATGAGCAGTTCTTC
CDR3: CASSRPYNEQFF

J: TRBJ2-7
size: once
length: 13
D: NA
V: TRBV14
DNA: TGTGCCAGCAGCCAGTATCAGGGCTACGAGCAGTACTTC
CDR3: CASSQYQGYEQYF

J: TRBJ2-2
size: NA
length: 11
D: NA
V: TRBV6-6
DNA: TGTGCCAGTGGCGGTACCGGGGAGCTGTTTTTT
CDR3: CASGGTGELFF

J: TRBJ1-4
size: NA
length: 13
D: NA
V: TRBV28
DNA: TGTGCCAGCAGTTTAGAGGGGATTGAAAAACTGTTTTTT
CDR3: CASSLEGIEKLFF

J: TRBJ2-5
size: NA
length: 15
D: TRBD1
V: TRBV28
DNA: TGTGCCAGCAGTTTATACAGGGGGCTTGGAGAGACCCAGTACTTC
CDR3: CASSLYRGLGETQYF

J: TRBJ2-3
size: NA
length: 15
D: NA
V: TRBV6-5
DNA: TGTGCCAGCAGTTACGGGACGGGAGAGGCAGATACGCAGTATTTT
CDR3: CASSYGTGEADTQYF

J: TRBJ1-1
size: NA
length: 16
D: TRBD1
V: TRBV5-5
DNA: TGTGCCAGCAGCTACGGGACAGGGGCGCGGAACACTGAAGCTTTCTTT
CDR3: CASSYGTGARNTEAFF

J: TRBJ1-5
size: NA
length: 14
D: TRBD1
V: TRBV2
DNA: TGTGCCAGCAGTTTGGGACAGGGCGCCCAGCCCCAGCATTTT
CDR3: CASSLGQGAQPQHF

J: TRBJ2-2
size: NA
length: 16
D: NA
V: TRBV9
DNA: TGTGCCAGCAGCTTCCCTGGTGGTACGAACACCGGGGAGCTGTTTTTT
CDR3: CASSFPGGTNTGELFF

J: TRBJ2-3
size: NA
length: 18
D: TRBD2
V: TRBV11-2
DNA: TGTGCCAGCAGCAAGGGACTAGCGGGAGGATTTAGCACAGATACGCAGTATTTT
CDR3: CASSKGLAGGFSTDTQYF

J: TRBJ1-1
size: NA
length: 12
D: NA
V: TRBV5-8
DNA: TGTGCCAGCAGCCTGGGGGACACTGAAGCTTTCTTT
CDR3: CASSLGDTEAFF

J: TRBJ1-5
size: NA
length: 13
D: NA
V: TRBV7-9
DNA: TGTGCCAGCAGCGAATATAGCAATCAGCCCCAGCATTTT
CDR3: CASSEYSNQPQHF

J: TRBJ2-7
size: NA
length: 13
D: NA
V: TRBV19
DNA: TGTGCCAGTTCCCGGGACGGTTCCTACGAGCAGTACTTC
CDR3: CASSRDGSYEQYF

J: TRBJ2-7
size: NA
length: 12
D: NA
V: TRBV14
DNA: TGTGCCAGCAGCCAAGACGCCTACGAGCAGTACTTC
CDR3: CASSQDAYEQYF

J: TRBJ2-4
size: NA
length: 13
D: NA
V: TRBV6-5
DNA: TGTGCCAGCAGTTACCAACAGGGAAACATTCAGTACTTC
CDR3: CASSYQQGNIQYF

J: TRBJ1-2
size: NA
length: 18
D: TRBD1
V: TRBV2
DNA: TGTGCCAGCAGTTTAGAGACAGGGGCCGCCGGAGATAACTATGGCTACACCTTC
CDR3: CASSLETGAAGDNYGYTF

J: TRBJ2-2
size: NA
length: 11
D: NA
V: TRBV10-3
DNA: TGTGCCATCAGTGTATCCGGGGAGCTGTTTTTT
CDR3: CAISVSGELFF

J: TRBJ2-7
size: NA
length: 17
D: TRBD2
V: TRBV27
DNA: TGTGCCAGCAGTCCCCTGGCGGGAGGGCCGTTATCCTACGAGCAGTACTTC
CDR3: CASSPLAGGPLSYEQYF

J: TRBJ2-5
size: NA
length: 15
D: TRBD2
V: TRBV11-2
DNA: TGTGCCAGCAGCTTAGTAGCGGGAGGCGGGGAGACCCAGTACTTC
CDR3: CASSLVAGGGETQYF

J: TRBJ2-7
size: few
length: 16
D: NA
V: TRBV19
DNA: TGTGCCAGTAGTATAGATCTGGAAACAGAATACTACGAGCAGTACTTC
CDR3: CASSIDLETEYYEQYF

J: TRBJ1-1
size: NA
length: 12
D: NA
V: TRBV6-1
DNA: TGTGCCAGCAACAGGGAGGTCGATGAAGCTTTCTTT
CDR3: CASNREVDEAFF

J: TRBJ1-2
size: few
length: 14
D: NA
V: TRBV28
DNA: TGTGCCAGCACCATCACGGGGGCTAACTATGGCTACACCTTC
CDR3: CASTITGANYGYTF

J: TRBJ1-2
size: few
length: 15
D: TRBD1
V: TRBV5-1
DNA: TGCGCCAGCGAATCATGGCCGGGACAGGGAGATGGCTACACCTTC
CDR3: CASESWPGQGDGYTF

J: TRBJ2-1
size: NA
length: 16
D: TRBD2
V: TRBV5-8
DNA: TGTGCCAGCAGCTACCTTAGCGGGGAGACCGGTTGGGAGCAGTTCTTC
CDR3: CASSYLSGETGWEQFF

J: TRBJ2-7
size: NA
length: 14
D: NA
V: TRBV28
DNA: TGTGCCAGCAGTCCCCCGGGACCCTCGAGGGAGCAGTACTTC
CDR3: CASSPPGPSREQYF

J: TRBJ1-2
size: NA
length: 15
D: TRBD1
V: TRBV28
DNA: TGTGCCAGCAGTTTAGGTCCAGGGGGCGTGGATGGCTACACCTTC
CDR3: CASSLGPGGVDGYTF

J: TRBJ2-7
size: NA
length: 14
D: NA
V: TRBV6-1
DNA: TGTGCCAGCAGTACAGGGTTAGGGGCGTACGAGCAGTACTTC
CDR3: CASSTGLGAYEQYF

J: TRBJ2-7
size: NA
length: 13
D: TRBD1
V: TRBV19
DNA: TGTGCCAGTAGTATTCCTCCAGGGGGAGAGCAGTACTTC
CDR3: CASSIPPGGEQYF

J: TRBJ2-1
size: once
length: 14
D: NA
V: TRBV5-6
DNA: TGTGCCAGTAGGGACGGGTATGGTTTGGAAGAGCAGTTCTTC
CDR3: CASRDGYGLEEQFF

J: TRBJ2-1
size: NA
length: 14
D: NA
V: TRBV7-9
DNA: TGTGCCAGCAGCACAGGAGGCACCTACAATGAGCAGTTCTTC
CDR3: CASSTGGTYNEQFF

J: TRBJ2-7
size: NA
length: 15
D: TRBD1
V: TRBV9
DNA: TGTGCCAGCAGCGTAGCGGACAGGGGGCTTGGGGAGCAGTACTTC
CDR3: CASSVADRGLGEQYF

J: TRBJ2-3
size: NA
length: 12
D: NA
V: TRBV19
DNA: TGTGCCAGTAATAGAGACCCAGATACGCAGTATTTT
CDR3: CASNRDPDTQYF

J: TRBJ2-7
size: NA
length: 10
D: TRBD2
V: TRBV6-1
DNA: TGTGCCAGCTGGGGGGGACAGCAGTACTTC
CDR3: CASWGGQQYF

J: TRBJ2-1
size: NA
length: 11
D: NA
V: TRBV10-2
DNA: TGCGCCAGCAGTGAGGGGGCTGAGCAGTTCTTC
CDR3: CASSEGAEQFF

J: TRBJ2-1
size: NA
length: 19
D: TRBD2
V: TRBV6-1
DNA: TGTGCCAGCAGTGAGTACGGGACTAGATTCTTAGCGAGGGGAGATGAGCAGTTCTTC
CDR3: CASSEYGTRFLARGDEQFF

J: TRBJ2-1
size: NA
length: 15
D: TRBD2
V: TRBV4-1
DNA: TGCGCCAGCAGCCTATTTAGCGGGGGCAACAATGAGCAGTTCTTC
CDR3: CASSLFSGGNNEQFF

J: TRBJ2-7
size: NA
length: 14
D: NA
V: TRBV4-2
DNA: TGTGCCAGCAGCCAAGATCGGGGGACTTACGAGCAGTACTTC
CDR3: CASSQDRGTYEQYF

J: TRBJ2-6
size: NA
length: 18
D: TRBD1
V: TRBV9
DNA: TGTGCCAGCAGCGGAGGAGACAGGGAGCAGGGTGGGGCCAACGTCCTGACTTTC
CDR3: CASSGGDREQGGANVLTF

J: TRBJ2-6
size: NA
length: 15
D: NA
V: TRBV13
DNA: TGTGCCAGCAGCTTGGGGAGCTCTGGGGCCAACGTCCTGACTTTC
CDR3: CASSLGSSGANVLTF

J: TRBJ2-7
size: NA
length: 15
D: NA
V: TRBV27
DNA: TGTGCCAGCAGTTTATCCCGCCAGGGGACGAAGGAGCAGTACTTC
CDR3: CASSLSRQGTKEQYF

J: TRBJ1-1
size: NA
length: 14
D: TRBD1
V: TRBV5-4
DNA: TGTGCCAGCAGCAGGGGACAGATGAACACTGAAGCTTTCTTT
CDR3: CASSRGQMNTEAFF

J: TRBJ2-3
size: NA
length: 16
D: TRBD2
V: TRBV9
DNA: TGTGCCAGCAGCGTAGGGACTAGCGGGATGTCGGATACGCAGTATTTT
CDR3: CASSVGTSGMSDTQYF

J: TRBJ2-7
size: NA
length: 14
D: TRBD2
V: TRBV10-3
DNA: TGTGCCATCAGCCCCGGGACTAGCGGCTACGAGCAGTACTTC
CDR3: CAISPGTSGYEQYF

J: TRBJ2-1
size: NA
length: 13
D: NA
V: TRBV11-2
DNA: TGTGCCAGCAGCTTAGTTGGGGTCGGGGAGCAGTTCTTC
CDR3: CASSLVGVGEQFF

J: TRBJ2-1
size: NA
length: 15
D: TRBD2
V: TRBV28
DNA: TGTGCCAGCAGTACCCGGACTAGCGGGAGAATTGAGCAGTTCTTC
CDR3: CASSTRTSGRIEQFF